The source of this TCR beta chain is a study of OX40 agonist ivuxolimab in advanced cancers. Germline V gene sequence: CDR1 SGHTA, CDR2 FQGNSA. The CDR3 contains 14 residues. V dropped 5 bases and J dropped 2 bases, with 13 bases sitting between them. The protocol was immunoSEQ multiplex PCR, while the TCRdb copy is restricted to in-frame clones and leaves out a portion. The table lists about 32,000 clones, approximately 90% of them singletons. The source was CD4+ or CD8+ T cells sorted from blood, collected in a trial of the OX40 agonist ivuxolimab. The origin of this receptor is an adult with an advanced solid tumor such as melanoma, head and neck, liver or kidney cancer. The V gene is TRBV7-2, the J gene TRBJ2-7, with D tentatively TRBD1 or TRBD2 (5 bases each). The CDR3 sequence: CASSLGPPPYEQYF. CDR3 bases: TGTGCCAGCAGCCTGGGACCGCCTCCCTACGAGCAGTACTTC.